A selection of T cell receptor beta chains follows, all from one sample in a study of blood T cell repertoires in COVID-19. Some clones are missing from TCRdb's copy, which holds only in-frame ones; the method was immunoSEQ multiplex PCR. The sample includes 300,000 to 350,000 clones, 90% of them seen just once. The sequenced sample consisted of PBMCs or T cells enriched from blood (not recorded which). These receptors were taken from a woman in her 30s who had been exposed to COVID-19. Both conserved end residues are part of each CDR3. D genes are given only for firm matches. The listing skips clone size in some rows; elsewhere it reads once, few, many or a size class.

. TRBJ2-3 TRBV24-1 . TGTGCCACCAGTGATTCCGGGGATACGCAGTATTTT CATSDSGDTQYF
TRBD1 TRBJ1-1 TRBV19 . TGTGCCAGTAGTACCGACGACAGGGTAACTGAAGCTTTCTTT CASSTDDRVTEAFF
TRBD2 TRBJ2-7 TRBV5-1 . TGCGCCAGTGCGAGCGGGGGTGGCTCCTACGAGCAGTACTTC CASASGGGSYEQYF
. TRBJ1-1 TRBV7-2 . TGTGCCAGCAGCCTCCTCACTGGGAGCACTGAAGCTTTCTTT CASSLLTGSTEAFF
TRBD2 TRBJ2-2 TRBV11-2 . TGTGCCAGCAGCTTAAAGCGGGGGGTGATCACCGGGGAGCTGTTTTTT CASSLKRGVITGELFF
. TRBJ1-2 TRBV3-1/TRBV3-2 . TGTGCCAGCACCCTACGGGGAGGAGGCTATGGCTACACCTTC CASTLRGGGYGYTF
TRBD1 TRBJ1-2 TRBV23-1 . TGCGCCAGCAGTCCGTCCGGGACAGGGGGCACCTATGGCTACACCTTC CASSPSGTGGTYGYTF
. TRBJ2-7 TRBV18 . TGTGCCAGCTCACCACCTGCACAGGGTATCAACGAGCAGTACTTC CASSPPAQGINEQYF
TRBD2 TRBJ2-5 TRBV13 . TGTGCCAGCAGCTTAGTCGGGACTAGCCTTGAGACCCAGTACTTC CASSLVGTSLETQYF
. TRBJ2-3 TRBV10-3 few TGTGCCATCAGGGCGGGCAGCACAGATACGCAGTATTTT CAIRAGSTDTQYF
. TRBJ1-1 TRBV18 . TGTGCCAGCTCACCACCGAGCCAGGCCACTGAAGCTTTCTTT CASSPPSQATEAFF
. TRBJ1-1 TRBV27 . TGTGCCAGCAGTTTGGACAGCCAGGCGAACACTGAAGCTTTCTTT CASSLDSQANTEAFF
TRBD1 TRBJ1-1 TRBV12-3/TRBV12-4 few TGTGCCAGCAATTTACAGGGGGAAGGTGAAGCTTTCTTT CASNLQGEGEAFF
. TRBJ2-1 TRBV19 . TGTGCCAGTAGTAAGACTAGGGGCAATGAGCAGTTCTTC CASSKTRGNEQFF
. TRBJ1-1 TRBV3-1/TRBV3-2 . TGTGCCAGCAGCCAAGATCTGGGGAGACGCGGCGGTGAAGCTTTCTTT CASSQDLGRRGGEAFF
. TRBJ1-6 TRBV27 . TGTGCCAGCAGTTTAGGACAGATCTATAATTCACCCCTCCACTTT CASSLGQIYNSPLHF
TRBD2 TRBJ2-2 TRBV5-4 . TGTGCCAGCAGCTTTAGCGGGGGGGCAGGTGGAACCGGGGAGCTGTTTTTT CASSFSGGAGGTGELFF
TRBD2 TRBJ2-3 TRBV20-1 . TGCAGTGCTAGTGAGGCCAGTAGCGGGGAAGATACGCAGTATTTT CSASEASSGEDTQYF
TRBD1 TRBJ2-1 TRBV7-7 . TGTGCCAGCAGCCAAGACAGGGGGAATGAGCAGTTCTTC CASSQDRGNEQFF
. TRBJ1-1 TRBV27 . TGTGCCAGCCGGCATCGGGGCGGGGGAAAGAACACTGAAGCTTTCTTT CASRHRGGGKNTEAFF
TRBD1 TRBJ1-2 TRBV7-9 . TGTGCCAGCAGCGAGCCGGGACAGGGGGCGTATGGCTACACCTTC CASSEPGQGAYGYTF
. TRBJ1-2 TRBV3-1/TRBV3-2 . TGTGCCAGCAGCCCCGGACAGAGGAATGGCTACACCTTC CASSPGQRNGYTF
. TRBJ2-1 TRBV7-2 . TGTGCCAGCAGCTTCGGAAGCAGGGCCTACAATGAGCAGTTCTTC CASSFGSRAYNEQFF
. TRBJ2-5 TRBV5-1 . TGCGCCAGCAGCTTGGCCGGAGAGACCCAGTACTTC CASSLAGETQYF
TRBD2 TRBJ2-5 TRBV13 . TGTGCCAGCAGCCCCCTTTTGCGGGGGGGGCCCCAAGAGACCCAGTACTTC CASSPLLRGGPQETQYF
. TRBJ2-7 TRBV27 . TGTGCCAGCAGTTTCTACAGGGCTCACGAGCAGTACTTC CASSFYRAHEQYF
TRBD1 TRBJ1-2 TRBV5-5 . TGTGCCAGCAGCTCCCCTCGGACAGGGAGTAGCGTGGCCTTC CASSSPRTGSSVAF
. TRBJ1-6 TRBV5-1 . TGCGCCAGCAAGGACAGCTATAATTCACCCCTCCACTTT CASKDSYNSPLHF
TRBD2 TRBJ2-5 TRBV30 once TGTGCCTGGACAGTGTCTAGCGGGGAAGAGACCCAGTACTTC CAWTVSSGEETQYF
. TRBJ1-2 TRBV4-1 . TGCGCCAGCAGCCAAGAAGGGCAGCGGTATGGCTACACCTTC CASSQEGQRYGYTF
. TRBJ1-1 TRBV19 . TGTGCCAGTAGACAGGAGCCTGGGGCCACTGAAGCTTTCTTT CASRQEPGATEAFF
. TRBJ1-6 TRBV23-1 . TGCGCCAGCAGTCATGATCACGTTTCGTGCAGATCACCCCTCCACTTT CASSHDHVSCRSPLHF
. TRBJ2-3 TRBV7-3 once TGTGCCAGCAGCCGGACTTACACAGATACGCAGTATTTT CASSRTYTDTQYF
. TRBJ1-1 TRBV7-9 . TGTGCCAGCACCCCGCGGGTCACTGAAGCTTTCTTT CASTPRVTEAFF
. TRBJ2-5 TRBV7-8 . TGTGCCAGCAGCTCACCTCGGGACACCAACCAAGAGACCCAGTACTTC CASSSPRDTNQETQYF
TRBD2 TRBJ2-1 TRBV11-3 . TGTGCCAGCAAGGGCCGGGGGGGAAATGAGCAGTTCTTC CASKGRGGNEQFF
. TRBJ2-4 TRBV4-1 . TGCGCCAGCAGCCAAGTTGCAAACTTACTAGCCAAAAACATTCAGTACTTC CASSQVANLLAKNIQYF
TRBD1 TRBJ2-7 TRBV4-2 . TGTGCCAGCAGCCAAGAAATATGGACAGGGTACGAGCAGTACTTC CASSQEIWTGYEQYF
. TRBJ1-1 TRBV19 few TGTGCCAGTAGTATATGGCAGGACACTGAAGCTTTCTTT CASSIWQDTEAFF
TRBD1 TRBJ1-4 TRBV27 once TGTGCCAGCAGATCCGGACAGGGAGGGCGAGAAAAACTGTTTTTT CASRSGQGGREKLFF
TRBD1 TRBJ2-4 TRBV5-4 . TGTGCCAGCAGAAGGACAGGGTCCGGAAACATTCAGTACTTC CASRRTGSGNIQYF
TRBD1 TRBJ2-3 TRBV15 . TGTGCCACCAGCAGAGTTGTGACAGGGGGCATCTACGAGGCGACAGATACGCAGTATTTT CATSRVVTGGIYEATDTQYF
. TRBJ2-1 TRBV5-1 . TGCGCCAGCAGCTGGTTTGGGGGGGCCTCCTACAATGAGCAGTTCTTC CASSWFGGASYNEQFF
. TRBJ2-1 TRBV5-1 . TGCGCCAGCAGCTTGGGTCCAGGGATCGATGAGCAGTTCTTC CASSLGPGIDEQFF
. TRBJ2-7 TRBV4-1 . TGCGCCAGCAGCCAAACCCACAGGGCTTCTACCCTTCCCTACGAGCAGTACTTC CASSQTHRASTLPYEQYF
TRBD1 TRBJ1-2 TRBV30 . TGTGCCTGGAGTCGTGTCCCGGGACAGGGATACTACACCTTC CAWSRVPGQGYYTF
. TRBJ2-3 TRBV9 . TGTGCCAGCAGCGTAGATACAGCCACAGATACGCAGTATTTT CASSVDTATDTQYF
TRBD1 TRBJ1-3 TRBV7-8 . TGTGCCAGCAGCTTCGGGACAGGACACGGAAACACCATATATTTT CASSFGTGHGNTIYF
. TRBJ1-6 TRBV12-3/TRBV12-4 . TGTGCCAGCAACACGAGGAAAGGTTCACCCCTCCACTTT CASNTRKGSPLHF
TRBD1 TRBJ1-2 TRBV6-5 . TGTGCCAGCAGCCCGGACAGGGACTATGGCTACACCTTC CASSPDRDYGYTF
. TRBJ1-2 TRBV9 . TGTGCCAGCAGCAACCGACAGCCTAGGATCGATGGCTACACCTTC CASSNRQPRIDGYTF
TRBD1 TRBJ1-1 TRBV27 . TGTGCCAGCAGTTTACACGGGACAGCTACAGGAGCTTTCTTT CASSLHGTATGAFF
TRBD1 TRBJ1-1 TRBV3-1/TRBV3-2 . TGTGCCAGCAGCCAAAGGGGAGACAGGGTGGCCACTGAAGCTTTCTTT CASSQRGDRVATEAFF